Included here is one T cell receptor (beta chain) sequence, with context. V dropped 7 bases and J dropped 7 bases, with 17 bases sitting between them. Germline loops: CDR1 MNHEY, CDR2 SVGAGI. This CDR3 comprises 15 residues. The data were taken from a study of blood T cell repertoires in COVID-19. Overall study: Specimens from acute and convalescent COVID-19 originated in the United States, Italy and Spain. From T cells, B-cell-depleted T cells, or PBMCs came the material, which was cDNA or gDNA.

Original methodology: Nucleated cell number was recorded as an estimate derived from reference gene primer amplification. Method: immunoSEQ multiplex PCR; TCRdb's copy keeps in-frame clones and lacks some. V and J calls and clone size are copied from that table; D and trimming were computed from the DNA. The table lists tens of thousands of clones, about 86% of them singletons, with roughly three fifths in the top ten. This sequence originates from a man in his 70s with acute or convalescent COVID-19. The V call is TRBV6-5, the J call TRBJ1-6; D possibly corresponds to TRBD1 (5 bases). What was sequenced was peripheral blood. The CDR3 bases are TGTGCCAGCACCTATTCCGGGACTCTAAATTCACCCCTCCACTTT. Its protein is CASTYSGTLNSPLHF.